Following are 9 T cell receptor beta chains from one sample sequenced in a study of T cell repertoires in cytomegalovirus infection. TCRdb itself ran the reads through MiXCR, one entry per CDR3 protein. This table has around 330,000 distinct CDR3 sequences, roughly 16% appearing once. Sequenced: PBMCs. The receptors stem from a human donor in good health (CMV status not recorded). Some clones in this sample may be carry-over from other donors' samples.

This clonotype was recorded a few times. The J gene is TRBJ2-3, the V gene TRBV29-1; 7 bases line up with TRBD1. After removal of 6 bases from V and 6 bases from J, the junction contained 12 bases not matched to a gene. The CDR3 sequence is 14 residues long. Germline CDR1 and CDR2: SQVTM and ANQGSEA. In DNA, the CDR3 is TGCAGCGTCGCTACAGGGGCTCCTGGCGATACGCAGTATTTT. It is translated as CSVATGAPGDTQYF.

V is TRBV14 and J is TRBJ2-5; 8 nucleotides line up with TRBD2. The CDR3 runs to 19 residues. V shed 1 base, J shed 2 bases, and the junction held 15 bases outside the gene matches. The germline CDR1 and CDR2 sequences are SGHDN and FVKESK. CDR3 amino acids: CASSQVNGLGLDLQETQYF. For the CDR3, the DNA is TGTGCCAGCAGCCAAGTCAATGGGTTGGGACTAGACTTACAAGAGACCCAGTACTTC.

The chain uses TRBV7-9 and TRBJ2-7; no firm D call. The CDR3 consists of 14 residues. Germline V lookup: CDR1 SEHNR, CDR2 FQNEAQ (reference sequence). The V end lost 3 bases, the J end lost 0 bases, and 9 bases lay between the germline ends. This chain's CDR3 is CASSLLASSYEQYF. The CDR3, as DNA: TGTGCCAGCAGCTTGTTGGCAAGCTCCTACGAGCAGTACTTC.

The rearrangement links TRBV6-5 to TRBJ2-1, with 16 nucleotides matching TRBD2. The J segment lost 8 bases and the V segment lost 4 bases, leaving 8 bases of the junction unmatched. The CDR3 length is 17 residues. From germline, CDR1 is MNHEY and CDR2 SVGAGI. As DNA, the CDR3 is TGTGCCAGCAGTTCCCTTGGGACTAGCGGGGGGGAGGATGAGCAGTTCTTC. As protein: CASSSLGTSGGEDEQFF.

The V and J genes are TRBV4-3 and TRBJ2-1; unclear D gene. Trimming pared 0 bases from V and 5 bases from J, leaving 8 bases between. CDR1 and CDR2 (germline): LGHNA, YSLEER. The CDR3 covers 14 residues. The CDR3 nucleotides are TGCGCCAGCAGCCAAGATTTTGCGGACAATGAGCAGTTCTTC. Its protein is CASSQDFADNEQFF.

V and J are TRBV20-1 and TRBJ2-7, with D perhaps matching TRBD1 (6 bases). The CDR3 covers 11 residues. Trimming removed 6 bases at V and 2 bases at J, with 8 bases between. Germline CDR1 and CDR2: DFQATT and SNEGSKA (reference sequence). The CDR3 sequence is CSAEGAYEQYF. The CDR3 nucleotides are TGCAGTGCCGAGGGGGCCTACGAGCAGTACTTC.

This clonotype was seen ten or more times. A read error may account for a junction end that differs from germline. V and J are TRBV7-2 and TRBJ1-1; weak D call: TRBD1 (6 bases). The CDR3 consists of 11 residues. Germline V lookup: CDR1 SGHTA, CDR2 FQGNSA. CDR3 residues: CASSSLLDRTF. In nucleotides, the CDR3 is TGTGCCAGCAGCTCCCTTTTAGACAGGACCTTT.

This clonotype was picked up many times. This chain connects TRBV4-2 to TRBJ2-1; 9 bases match TRBD2. The CDR3 is made up of 15 amino acids. The V and J ends lost 4 bases and 7 bases, in that order; junction bases with no gene match: 8. Germline V lookup: CDR1 LGHNA, CDR2 YNFKEQ. The CDR3 spells CASSPRAGGPNEQFF. CDR3 bases: TGTGCCAGCAGCCCCCGGGCGGGGGGGCCGAATGAGCAGTTCTTC.

In its sample, this clonotype was seen a few times. This sequence joins TRBV24-1 and TRBJ1-1; a weak D match, TRBD1 (5 bases). Germline CDR1 is KGHDR and CDR2 is SFDVKD. V was pared by 6 bases and J by 4 bases, with 11 bases between. The CDR3 loop spans 13 amino acids. The CDR3 reads CATSLSGGTEAFF. The CDR3 bases are TGTGCCACCAGTCTATCGGGGGGCACTGAAGCTTTCTTT.